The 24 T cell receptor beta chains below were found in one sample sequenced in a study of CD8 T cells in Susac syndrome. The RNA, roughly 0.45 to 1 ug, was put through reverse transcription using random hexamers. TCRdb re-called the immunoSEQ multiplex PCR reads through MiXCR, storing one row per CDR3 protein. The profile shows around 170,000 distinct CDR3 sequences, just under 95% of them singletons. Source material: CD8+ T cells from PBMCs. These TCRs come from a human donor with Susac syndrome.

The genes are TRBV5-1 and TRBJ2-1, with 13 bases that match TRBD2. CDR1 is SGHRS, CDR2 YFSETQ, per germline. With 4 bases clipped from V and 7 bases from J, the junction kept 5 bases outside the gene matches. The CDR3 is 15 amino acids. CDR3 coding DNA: TGCGCCAGCAGCCCGAGGACTAGCGGGAGAAATGAGCAGTTCTTC. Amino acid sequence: CASSPRTSGRNEQFF. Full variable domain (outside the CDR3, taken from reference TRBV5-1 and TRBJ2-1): KAGVTQTPRYLIKTRGQQVTLSCSPISGHRSVSWYQQTPGQGLQFLFEYFSETQRNKGNFPGRFSGRQFSNSRSEMNVSTLELGDSALYLCASSPRTSGRNEQFFGPGTRLTVL.

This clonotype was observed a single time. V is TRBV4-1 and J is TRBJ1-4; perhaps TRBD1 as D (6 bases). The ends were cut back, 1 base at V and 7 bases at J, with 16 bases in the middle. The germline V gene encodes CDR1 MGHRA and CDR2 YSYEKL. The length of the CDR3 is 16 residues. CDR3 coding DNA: TGCGCCAGCAGCCAAGTAACAGGGACCGCTAGTGAAAAACTGTTTTTT. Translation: CASSQVTGTASEKLFF.

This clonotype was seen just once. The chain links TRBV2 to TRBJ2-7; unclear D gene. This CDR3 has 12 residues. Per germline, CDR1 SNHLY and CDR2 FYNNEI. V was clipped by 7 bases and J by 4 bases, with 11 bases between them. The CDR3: CASTSTPYEQYF. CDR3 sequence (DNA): TGTGCCAGCACCTCGACACCTTACGAGCAGTACTTC.

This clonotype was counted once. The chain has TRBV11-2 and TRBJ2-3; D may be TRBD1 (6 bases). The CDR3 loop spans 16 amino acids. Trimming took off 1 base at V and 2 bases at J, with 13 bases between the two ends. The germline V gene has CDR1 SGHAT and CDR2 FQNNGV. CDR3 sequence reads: CASSLVPTGLTDTQYF. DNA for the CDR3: TGTGCCAGCAGCTTAGTCCCCACAGGGCTCACAGATACGCAGTATTTT.

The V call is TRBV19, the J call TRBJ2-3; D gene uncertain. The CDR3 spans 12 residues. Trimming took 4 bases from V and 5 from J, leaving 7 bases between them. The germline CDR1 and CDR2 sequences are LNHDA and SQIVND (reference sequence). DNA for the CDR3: TGTGCCAGTAGTAAGGCATTAGATACGCAGTATTTT. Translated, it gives CASSKALDTQYF.

CDR3: CASRQGQELTGELFF. The CDR3 coding sequence is TGTGCCAGCAGACAGGGACAGGAACTCACCGGGGAGCTGTTTTTT. The rearrangement uses TRBV3-1 and TRBJ2-2, with 8 bases that match TRBD1. This CDR3 has 15 amino acids. From germline, CDR1 is LGHDT and CDR2 YNNKEL (reference sequence). V trimming: 6 bases; J trimming: 4 bases; junction bases outside the gene matches: 7.

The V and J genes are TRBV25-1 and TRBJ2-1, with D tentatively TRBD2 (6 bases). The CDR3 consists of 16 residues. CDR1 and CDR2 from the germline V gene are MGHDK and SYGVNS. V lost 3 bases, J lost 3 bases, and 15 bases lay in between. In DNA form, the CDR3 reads TGTGCCAGCAGTGATCTATCTGGGACTCTCTACAATGAGCAGTTCTTC. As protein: CASSDLSGTLYNEQFF.

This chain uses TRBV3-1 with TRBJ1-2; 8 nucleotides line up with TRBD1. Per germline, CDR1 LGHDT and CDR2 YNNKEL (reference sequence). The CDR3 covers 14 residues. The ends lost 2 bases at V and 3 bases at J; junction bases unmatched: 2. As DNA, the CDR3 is TGTGCCAGCAGCCAACGGACAGGGCACTATGGCTACACCTTC. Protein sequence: CASSQRTGHYGYTF.

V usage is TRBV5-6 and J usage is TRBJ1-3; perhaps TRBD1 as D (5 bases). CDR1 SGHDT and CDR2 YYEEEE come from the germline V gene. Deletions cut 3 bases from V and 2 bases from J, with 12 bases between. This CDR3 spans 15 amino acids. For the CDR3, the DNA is TGTGCCAGCAGCTCCACAGGTTCGGCTGGAAACACCATATATTTT. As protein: CASSSTGSAGNTIYF.

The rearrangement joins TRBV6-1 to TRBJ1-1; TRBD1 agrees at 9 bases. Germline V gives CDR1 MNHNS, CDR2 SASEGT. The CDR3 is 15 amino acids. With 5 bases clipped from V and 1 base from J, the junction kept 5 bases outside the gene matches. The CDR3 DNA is TGTGCCAGCAGTCCCCGGACAGGGGAGAACACTGAAGCTTTCTTT. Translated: CASSPRTGENTEAFF.

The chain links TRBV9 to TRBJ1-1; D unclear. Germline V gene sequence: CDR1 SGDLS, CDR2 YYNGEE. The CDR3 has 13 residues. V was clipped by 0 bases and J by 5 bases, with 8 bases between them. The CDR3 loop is CASSVEIGTEAFF. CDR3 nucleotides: TGTGCCAGCAGCGTAGAAATTGGAACTGAAGCTTTCTTT. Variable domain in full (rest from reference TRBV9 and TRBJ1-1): DSGVTQTPKHLITATGQRVTLRCSPRSGDLSVYWYQQSLDQGLQFLIQYYNGEERAKGNILERFSAQQFPDLHSELNLSSLELGDSALYFCASSVEIGTEAFFGQGTRLTVV.

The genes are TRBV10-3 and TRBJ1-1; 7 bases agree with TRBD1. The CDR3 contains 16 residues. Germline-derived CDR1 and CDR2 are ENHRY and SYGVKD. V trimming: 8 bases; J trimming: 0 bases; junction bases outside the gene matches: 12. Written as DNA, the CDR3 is TGTGCCATCGCAGGGGGACAGAGTGGGGTGAACACTGAAGCTTTCTTT. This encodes CAIAGGQSGVNTEAFF.

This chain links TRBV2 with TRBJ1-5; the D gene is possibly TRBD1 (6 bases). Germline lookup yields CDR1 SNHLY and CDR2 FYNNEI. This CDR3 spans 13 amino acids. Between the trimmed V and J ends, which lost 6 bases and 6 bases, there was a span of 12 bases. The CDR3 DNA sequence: TGTGCCAGCAGGAGGACAGATGCTCAGCCCCAGCATTTT. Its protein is CASRRTDAQPQHF.

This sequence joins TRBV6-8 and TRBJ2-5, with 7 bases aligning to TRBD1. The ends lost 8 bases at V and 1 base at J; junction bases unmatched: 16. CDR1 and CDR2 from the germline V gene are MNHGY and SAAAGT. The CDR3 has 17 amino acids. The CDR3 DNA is TGTGCCAGCTCCCGTGACAGGGATTTATCGGGCCAAGAGACCCAGTACTTC. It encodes CASSRDRDLSGQETQYF.

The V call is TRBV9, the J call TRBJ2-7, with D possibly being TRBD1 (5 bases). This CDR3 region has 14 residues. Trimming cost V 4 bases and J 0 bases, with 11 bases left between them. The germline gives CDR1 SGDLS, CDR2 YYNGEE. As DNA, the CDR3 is TGTGCCAGCAGCCCCTCGACAGTCTCCTACGAGCAGTACTTC. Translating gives CASSPSTVSYEQYF.

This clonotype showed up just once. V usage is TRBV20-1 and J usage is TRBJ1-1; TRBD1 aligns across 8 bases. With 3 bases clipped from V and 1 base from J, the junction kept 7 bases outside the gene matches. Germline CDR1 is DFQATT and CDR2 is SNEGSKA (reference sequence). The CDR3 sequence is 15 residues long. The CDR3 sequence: CSASSPDRGNTEAFF. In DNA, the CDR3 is TGCAGTGCTAGTTCCCCCGACAGGGGGAACACTGAAGCTTTCTTT.

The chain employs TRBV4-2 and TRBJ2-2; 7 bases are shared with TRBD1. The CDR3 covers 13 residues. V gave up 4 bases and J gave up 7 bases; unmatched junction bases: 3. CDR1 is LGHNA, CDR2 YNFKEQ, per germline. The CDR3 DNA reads TGTGCCAGCAGCCGACAGGGAGACGGGGAGCTGTTTTTT. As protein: CASSRQGDGELFF.

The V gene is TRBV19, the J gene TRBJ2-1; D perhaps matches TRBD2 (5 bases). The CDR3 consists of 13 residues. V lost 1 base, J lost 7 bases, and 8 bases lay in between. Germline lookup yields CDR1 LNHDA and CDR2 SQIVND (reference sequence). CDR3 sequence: CASSIGRLNEQFF. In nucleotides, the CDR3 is TGTGCCAGTAGTATAGGGAGGCTAAATGAGCAGTTCTTC.

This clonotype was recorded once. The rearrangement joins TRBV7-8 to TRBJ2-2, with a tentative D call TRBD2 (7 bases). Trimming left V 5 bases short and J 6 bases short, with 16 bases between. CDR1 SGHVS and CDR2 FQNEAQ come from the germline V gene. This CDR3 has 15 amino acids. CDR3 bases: TGTGCCAGCAGCATCGGGTTGGGGGGGCCCGGGGAGCTGTTTTTT. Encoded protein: CASSIGLGGPGELFF.

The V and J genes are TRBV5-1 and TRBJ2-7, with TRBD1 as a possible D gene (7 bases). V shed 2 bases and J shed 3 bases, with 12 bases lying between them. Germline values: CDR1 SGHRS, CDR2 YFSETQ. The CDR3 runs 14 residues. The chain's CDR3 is CASSLSQGGYEQYF. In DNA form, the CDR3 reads TGCGCCAGCAGCTTAAGCCAGGGGGGCTACGAGCAGTACTTC.

CDR3 protein: CASSYSGVGYEQYF. The CDR3 DNA follows: TGTGCCAGCAGTTACTCAGGAGTGGGTTACGAGCAGTACTTC. This rearrangement joins TRBV27 to TRBJ2-5, with D uncertain. TRBJ2-7 explains the end of the DNA better; the J call may be wrong. This CDR3 is 14 amino acids long. CDR1 is MNHEY and CDR2 is SMNVEV in the germline V gene (reference sequence).

The CDR3: CATSERGNQPQHF. The CDR3 region has the DNA TGTGCCACCAGTGAAAGGGGAAATCAGCCCCAGCATTTT. The chain links TRBV15 to TRBJ1-5, with D possibly TRBD1 on 5 matching bases. Per the germline V gene, CDR1 is LNHNV and CDR2 is YYDKDF (reference sequence). The CDR3 contains 13 residues. V was cut by 6 bases and J by 4 bases, with 10 bases left in between.

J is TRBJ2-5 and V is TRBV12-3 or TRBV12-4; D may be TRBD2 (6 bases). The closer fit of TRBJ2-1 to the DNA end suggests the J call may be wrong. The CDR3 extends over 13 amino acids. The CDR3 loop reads CASSDGGGRGQFF. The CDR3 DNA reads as TGTGCCAGCAGCGATGGAGGAGGGAGAGGCCAGTTCTTC.

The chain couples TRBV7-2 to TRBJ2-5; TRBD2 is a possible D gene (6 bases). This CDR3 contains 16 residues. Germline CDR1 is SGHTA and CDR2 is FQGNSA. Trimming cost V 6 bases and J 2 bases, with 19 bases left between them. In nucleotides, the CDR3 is TGTGCCAGCAGACCCCCCGGGAGTGGCGTACAAGAGACCCAGTACTTC. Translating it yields CASRPPGSGVQETQYF.